This T cell receptor (beta chain) was identified in a study of T cell responses to AZD1222 COVID-19 vaccine (dated by TCRdb to about 2021). The study in broad terms: AZD1222 recipients with second doses at about 4 weeks or about 12 weeks were pooled, because spike-specific TCR depth and breadth did not differ between schedules. TCR sequencing covered fewer than 250 trial participants: nearly 210 given two doses of AZD1222 and 26 given two doses of MenACWY control vaccine. Trial participants were enrolled into age subgroups of 18-55, 56-69 and 70-plus years, which contained about 150, 27 and 61 TCR-sequenced participants, respectively. Results and caveats for the whole study, not just this receptor: Most participants were white British and females outnumbered males, and the authors suggested that clonal diversity may have been underestimated. Only five to seven AZD1222 recipients were SARS-CoV-2 seropositive at baseline, limiting conclusions about previously exposed vaccinees. Nearly half of unique spike-specific TCRs reportedly recognized epitopes outside regions mutated in the B.1.351 and B.1.1.7 variants. The 56-69-year group was small, and its depth increase did not reach significance, likely because of low power. The vaccine-associated CD4 TCRs covered the entire spike protein, and the dominant responses fell in regions 160-218 and 743-854. After two AZD1222 doses, both the breadth and the depth of spike-specific TCRs were significantly higher than at day 0 and than in MenACWY recipients. Because no day 14 peak-response samples were available, the repertoires could be characterized only after the peak T cell response.

The CDR3 regions of human TCRbeta chains were subjected to immunosequencing. The original methods were these. TCRs in the repertoires were matched against a reference library of SARS-CoV-2-specific TCRs that had been generated with the MIRA antigen-specificity platform. Breadth was defined as the fraction of unique TCRs that were SARS-CoV-2-associated, and depth was defined as the fraction of total T cells that were SARS-CoV-2-associated. Using the MIRA data, each spike-specific TCR was assigned both to the spike region to which the TCR was reactive and to a CD4 or CD8 class. Log10-transformed breadth and depth values were compared by one-way ANOVA with Sidak's multiple comparisons tests. TCRdb holds this immuneACCESS table with in-frame rearrangements only. Some clones are missing; in checked studies, unresolved V genes explain under half, and the rest has no known cause. V and J calls and clone size are as listed in that table; D and trimming were resolved from the DNA. This sample has over 120,000 clones in its table, and 80% to 95% of those were observed once. The leading ten clones occupy approximately 1.5% of the sample.

A note on this clone: Its cognate antigen has yet to be identified. Per-base quality was not reported, and no clone a single base away is much larger than it.

Sample time point, as interpreted from the label and publication: baseline before first vaccination. The vaccinee samples were drawn from two UK trials, COV001 and COV002, one of which was a single-blind randomized controlled phase 2/3 trial testing AZD1222 (ChAdOx1 nCoV-19) in healthy adults. For TCRbeta chain sequencing, PBMC samples from trial participants were taken at day 0 and at day 28 after the second dose. Trimming costs V 5 bases and J 4 bases, and their ends lie 14 bases apart. Via the germline V gene (reference sequence), CDR1 is SEHNR and CDR2 FQNEAQ. The CDR3 sequence holds 14 residues, the cysteine and phenylalanine included. CDR3 DNA is the only sequence kept; it has 42 bases, read in frame from the first base.

This sequence originates from an adult in good health. Recombination connected TRBV7-9 to TRBJ1-2, and TRBD1 may be the D gene, going by 5 matching bases. The sequencing here drew on peripheral blood, taken on day 0 of AZD1222 vaccination. The nucleotide sequence is TGTGCCAGCAGCCCGCTCGGGGCCGCCTATGGCTACACCTTC. It is translated as CASSPLGAAYGYTF. This CDR3, with the reference TRBV7-9 and TRBJ1-2 proteins standing in past its ends, gives the full variable domain DTGVSQNPRHKITKRGQNVTFRCDPISEHNRLYWYRQTLGQGPEFLTYFQNEAQLEKSRLLSDRFSAERPKGSFSTLEIQRTEQGDSAMYLCASSPLGAAYGYTFGSGTRLTVV.